The clone carrying this T cell receptor (beta chain) was seen once. The data are from a study of OX40 agonist ivuxolimab in advanced cancers. Study details: Patients received intravenous ivuxolimab every 2 weeks at 0.01 to 10 mg/kg.

Sequencing used immunoSEQ multiplex PCR; TCRdb keeps in-frame clones, though not all of them. The data contain 90,000 to 100,000 clones, roughly 89% of them seen just once; the ten biggest clones take up under 0.8%. The sample was CD4+ or CD8+ T cells sorted from blood, taken in a trial of the OX40 agonist ivuxolimab. The TCR comes from an adult with an advanced solid tumor such as melanoma, head and neck, liver or kidney cancer.

CDR3 nucleotide sequence: TGTGCCCGCGGGACTAGCGGGGGGGCCTCCGGGGCCAACGTCCTGACTTTC. Protein product: CARGTSGGASGANVLTF. The V and J genes are TRBV30 and TRBJ2-6; TRBD2 matches at 16 bases. Trimming at V came to 8 bases and at J to 4 bases, leaving 8 bases not matched to a gene. This CDR3 region has 17 residues. CDR1 and CDR2 (germline): GTSNPN, SVGIG (reference sequence).